This TCR beta chain was captured by sequencing in a study of control samples from healthy donors and cancer patients. Using immunoSEQ multiplex PCR, the repertoire was profiled, and TCRdb retains in-frame clones only, with some absent. The repertoire holds some 45,000 clones, with 75% to 95% as singletons. Germline V lookup: CDR1 SGHTA, CDR2 FQGNSA. The CDR3 covers 13 residues. V shed 8 bases and J 6 bases; nucleotides not matched to a gene: 4. The sample taken for sequencing was PBMCs. The sequence was collected from a middle-aged woman with head and neck cancer. The chain is built from TRBV7-2 and TRBJ2-5; 12 bases map to TRBD1. CDR3 amino acids: CASGGQGAKTQYF. CDR3 bases: TGTGCCAGCGGGGGACAGGGGGCAAAGACCCAGTACTTC.